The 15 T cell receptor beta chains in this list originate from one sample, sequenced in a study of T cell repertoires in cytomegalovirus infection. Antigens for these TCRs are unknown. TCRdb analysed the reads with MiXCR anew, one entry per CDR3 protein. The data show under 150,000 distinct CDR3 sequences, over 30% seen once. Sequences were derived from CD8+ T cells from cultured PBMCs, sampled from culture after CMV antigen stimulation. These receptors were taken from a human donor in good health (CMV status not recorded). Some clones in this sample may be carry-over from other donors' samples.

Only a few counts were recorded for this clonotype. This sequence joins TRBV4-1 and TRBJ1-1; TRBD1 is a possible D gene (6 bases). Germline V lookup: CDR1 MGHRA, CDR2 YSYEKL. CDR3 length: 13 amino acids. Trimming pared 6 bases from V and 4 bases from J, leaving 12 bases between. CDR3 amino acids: CASRPPGATEAFF. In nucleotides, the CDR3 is TGCGCCAGCAGACCTCCGGGGGCCACTGAAGCTTTCTTT.

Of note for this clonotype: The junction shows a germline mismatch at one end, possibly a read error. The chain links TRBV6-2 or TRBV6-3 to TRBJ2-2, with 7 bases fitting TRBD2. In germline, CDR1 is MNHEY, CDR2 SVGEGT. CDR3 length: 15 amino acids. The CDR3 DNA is TGTGCCTGCAGTTACTACGCGGGGGTGACCGGGGAGCTGTTTTTT. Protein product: CACSYYAGVTGELFF.

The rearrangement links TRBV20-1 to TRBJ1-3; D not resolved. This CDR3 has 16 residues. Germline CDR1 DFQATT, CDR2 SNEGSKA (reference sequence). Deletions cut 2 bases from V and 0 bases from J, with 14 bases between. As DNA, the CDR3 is TGCAGTGCTAGATACGATGACGGATACTCTGGAAACACCATATATTTT. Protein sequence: CSARYDDGYSGNTIYF.

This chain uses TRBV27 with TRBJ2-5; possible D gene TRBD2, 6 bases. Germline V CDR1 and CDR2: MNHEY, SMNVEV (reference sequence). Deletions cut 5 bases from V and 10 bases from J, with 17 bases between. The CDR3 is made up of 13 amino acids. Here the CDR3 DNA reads TGTGCCAGCAGTCCGCGCCCGGGAGAGGACCAGTACTTC. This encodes CASSPRPGEDQYF.

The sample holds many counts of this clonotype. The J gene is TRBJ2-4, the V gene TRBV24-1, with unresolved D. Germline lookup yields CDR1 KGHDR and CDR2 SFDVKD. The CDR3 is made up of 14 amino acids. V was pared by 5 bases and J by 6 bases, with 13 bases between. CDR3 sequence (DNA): TGTGCCACCAGTGCGAGTGGTACGGGAAACATTCAGTACTTC. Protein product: CATSASGTGNIQYF.

This chain's CDR3 is CASSIVGDHEQYF. For the CDR3, the DNA is TGTGCCAGCAGTATAGTCGGGGACCACGAGCAGTACTTC. The chain has TRBV13 and TRBJ2-7, with D perhaps given as TRBD1 or TRBD2 (5 bases each). The CDR3 runs to 13 residues. With 6 bases removed from V and 5 bases from J, the gap between germline ends came to 14 bases. The germline CDR1 and CDR2 sequences are PRHDT and FYEKMQ (reference sequence).

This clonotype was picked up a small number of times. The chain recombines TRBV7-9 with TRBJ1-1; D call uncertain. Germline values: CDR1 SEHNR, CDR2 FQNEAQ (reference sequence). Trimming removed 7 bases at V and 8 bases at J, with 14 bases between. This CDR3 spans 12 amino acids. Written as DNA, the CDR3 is TGTGCCAGCACCCCGGCCAAAGGGGAAGCTTTCTTT. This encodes CASTPAKGEAFF.

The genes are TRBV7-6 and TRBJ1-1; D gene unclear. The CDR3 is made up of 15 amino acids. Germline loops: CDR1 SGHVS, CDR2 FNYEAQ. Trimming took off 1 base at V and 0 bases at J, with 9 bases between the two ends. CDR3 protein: CASSLEPILNTEAFF. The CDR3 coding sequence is TGTGCCAGCAGCTTAGAGCCGATTTTGAACACTGAAGCTTTCTTT.

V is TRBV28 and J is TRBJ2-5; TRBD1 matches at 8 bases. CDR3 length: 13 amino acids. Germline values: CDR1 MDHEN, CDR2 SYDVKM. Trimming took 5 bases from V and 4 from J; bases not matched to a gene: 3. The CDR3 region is CASSPGTGETQYF. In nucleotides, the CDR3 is TGTGCCAGCAGTCCCGGGACAGGAGAGACCCAGTACTTC.

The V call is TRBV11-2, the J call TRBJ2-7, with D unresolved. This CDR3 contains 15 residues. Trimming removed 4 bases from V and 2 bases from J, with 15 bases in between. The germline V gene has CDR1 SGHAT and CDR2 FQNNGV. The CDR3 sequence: CASSSNGQIPYEQYF. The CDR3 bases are TGTGCCAGCAGCTCGAACGGGCAAATCCCCTACGAGCAGTACTTC. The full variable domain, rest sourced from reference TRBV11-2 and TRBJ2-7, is EAGVAQSPRYKIIEKRQSVAFWCNPISGHATLYWYQQILGQGPKLLIQFQNNGVVDDSQLPKDRFSAERLKGVDSTLKIQPAKLEDSAVYLCASSSNGQIPYEQYFGPGTRLTVT.

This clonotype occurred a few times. The CDR3 DNA follows: TGTGCCAGCAGCTTAGCGCGGCGGGGGGGCCTCTACGAGCAGTACTTC. This codes for CASSLARRGGLYEQYF. J is TRBJ2-7 and V is TRBV7-8; the match to TRBD2 covers 9 bases. The CDR3 spans 16 residues. Trimming at V came to 0 bases and at J to 3 bases, leaving 6 bases not matched to a gene. In germline, CDR1 is SGHVS, CDR2 FQNEAQ.

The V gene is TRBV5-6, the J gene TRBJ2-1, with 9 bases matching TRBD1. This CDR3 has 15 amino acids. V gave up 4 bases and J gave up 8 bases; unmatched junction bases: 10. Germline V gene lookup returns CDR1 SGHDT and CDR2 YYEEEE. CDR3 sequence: CASSPRDRVFHEQFF. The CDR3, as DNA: TGTGCCAGCAGCCCTCGGGACAGGGTGTTTCATGAGCAGTTCTTC.

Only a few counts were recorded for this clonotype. CDR3 amino acids: CASSWPGTGTDTQYF. The CDR3 DNA follows: TGTGCCAGCAGCTGGCCCGGGACAGGGACAGATACGCAGTATTTT. The genes are TRBV7-9 and TRBJ2-3; 9 bases match TRBD1. CDR1 is SEHNR, CDR2 FQNEAQ, per germline (reference sequence). The length of the CDR3 is 15 residues. Germline trimming cut 4 bases from V and 3 bases from J; bases unmatched to any gene: 5.

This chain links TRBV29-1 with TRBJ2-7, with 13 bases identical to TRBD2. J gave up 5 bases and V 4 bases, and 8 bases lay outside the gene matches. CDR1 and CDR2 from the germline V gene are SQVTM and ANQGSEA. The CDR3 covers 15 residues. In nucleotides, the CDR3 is TGCAGCGTTGGAGGGACTAGCGGGGTTCGGAACGAGCAGTACTTC. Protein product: CSVGGTSGVRNEQYF.

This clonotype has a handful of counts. This chain's CDR3 is CASSSTSGGLLGEQFF. For the CDR3, the DNA is TGTGCCAGCAGCTCGACTAGCGGGGGCCTCTTAGGTGAGCAGTTCTTC. This rearrangement joins TRBV7-2 to TRBJ2-1; TRBD2 aligns across 12 bases. The V segment lost 4 bases and the J segment 9 bases; nucleotides outside the gene matches: 10. The CDR3 covers 16 residues. Germline V gene lookup returns CDR1 SGHTA and CDR2 FQGNSA. Filled out from reference TRBV7-2 and TRBJ2-1, the complete variable domain reads GAGVSQSPSNKVTEKGKDVELRCDPISGHTALYWYRQSLGQGLEFLIYFQGNSAPDKSGLPSDRFSAERTGGSVSTLTIQRTQQEDSAVYLCASSSTSGGLLGEQFFGPGTRLTVL.